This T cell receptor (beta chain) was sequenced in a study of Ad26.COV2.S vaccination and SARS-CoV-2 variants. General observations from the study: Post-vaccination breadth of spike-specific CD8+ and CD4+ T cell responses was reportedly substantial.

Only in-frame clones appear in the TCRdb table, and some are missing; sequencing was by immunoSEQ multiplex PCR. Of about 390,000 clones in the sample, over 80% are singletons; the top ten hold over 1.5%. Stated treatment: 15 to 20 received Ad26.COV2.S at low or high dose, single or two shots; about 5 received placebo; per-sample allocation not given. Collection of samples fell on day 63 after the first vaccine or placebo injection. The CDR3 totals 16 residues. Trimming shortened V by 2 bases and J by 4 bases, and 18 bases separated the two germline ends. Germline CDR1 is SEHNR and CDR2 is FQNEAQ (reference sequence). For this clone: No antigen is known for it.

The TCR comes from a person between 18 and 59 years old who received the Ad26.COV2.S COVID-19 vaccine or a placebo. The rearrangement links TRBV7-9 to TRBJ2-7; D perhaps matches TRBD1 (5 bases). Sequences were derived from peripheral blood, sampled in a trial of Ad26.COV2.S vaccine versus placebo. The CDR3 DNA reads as TGTGCCAGCAGCTTACGAACAGGAAACGAACCATACGAGCAGTACTTC. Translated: CASSLRTGNEPYEQYF.